The 10 T cell receptor beta chains below come from one sample, sequenced in a study of human T cells and chemical hapten exposure. TCRdb reprocessed the RACE reads via MiXCR and lists one record per CDR3 protein. The table records 330,000 or so distinct CDR3 sequences, about 6.9% of them present only once. The time point is: patch test 2, 6 weeks after DPC sensitization. Treatment here: therapeutic diphenylcyclopropenone sensitization with weekly scalp DPC. The specimen comprised whole blood, sampled in connection with sensitization to the hapten diphenylcyclopropenone (DPC). The receptors stem from a woman aged 18 to 35 with alopecia areata. Some clones in this sample may be carry-over from other donors' samples.

This clonotype has only a few counts. V is TRBV5-1 and J is TRBJ2-1; D unclear. V dropped 0 bases and J dropped 9 bases, with 7 bases sitting between them. The CDR3 loop spans 12 amino acids. From germline, CDR1 is SGHRS and CDR2 YFSETQ. The DNA for the CDR3 is TGCGCCAGCAGCTTGGAAGGCGGTGAGCAGTTCTTC. As protein: CASSLEGGEQFF.

The chain combines TRBV28 with TRBJ2-7, with 10 bases that match TRBD1. Germline V lookup: CDR1 MDHEN, CDR2 SYDVKM. V gave up 10 bases and J gave up 2 bases; unmatched junction bases: 8. This CDR3 spans 14 amino acids. The CDR3 loop is CANSPGTGAYEQYF. CDR3 nucleotides: TGTGCCAACTCTCCCGGGACAGGGGCCTACGAGCAGTACTTC.

This clonotype has a handful of counts. This chain connects TRBV20-1 to TRBJ2-4, with D perhaps TRBD1 (6 bases). Germline V lookup: CDR1 DFQATT, CDR2 SNEGSKA (reference sequence). Trimming pared 5 bases from V and 1 base from J, leaving 9 bases between. There are 13 residues in the CDR3. The CDR3 sequence: CSASQGAKNIQYF. The CDR3 DNA is TGCAGTGCTTCTCAGGGGGCCAAAAACATTCAGTACTTC.

This rearrangement joins TRBV11-3 to TRBJ2-3; perhaps TRBD2 as D (5 bases). This CDR3 contains 13 residues. Germline-derived CDR1 and CDR2 are SGHNT and YENEEA. The V end was cut by 5 bases, the J end by 4 bases, with 10 bases between. The DNA for the CDR3 is TGTGCCAGCAGCCCCTCAGCGGCAGATACGCAGTATTTT. Its translation is CASSPSAADTQYF. The full variable domain, in which reference TRBV11-3 and TRBJ2-3 provide the parts outside the CDR3, is EAGVVQSPRYKIIEKKQPVAFWCNPISGHNTLYWYLQNLGQGPELLIRYENEEAVDDSQLPKDRFSAERLKGVDSTLKIQPAELGDSAVYLCASSPSAADTQYFGPGTRLTVL.

The chain couples TRBV7-9 to TRBJ2-3, with TRBD1 matching over 7 bases. The CDR3 has 16 residues. V shed 0 bases, J shed 1 base, and the junction held 4 bases outside the gene matches. Germline V gene sequence: CDR1 SEHNR, CDR2 FQNEAQ (reference sequence). Here the CDR3 reads CASSLARGLGTDTQYF. CDR3 sequence (DNA): TGTGCCAGCAGCTTAGCGAGGGGGCTAGGCACAGATACGCAGTATTTT.

The genes are TRBV28 and TRBJ1-3; no clear D. Germline V lookup: CDR1 MDHEN, CDR2 SYDVKM. Trimming cost V 7 bases and J 0 bases, with 16 bases left between them. The CDR3 is made up of 16 amino acids. CDR3 nucleotides: TGTGCCAGCACCAAGGACGGGAGTCTCTCTGGAAACACCATATATTTT. This gives the protein CASTKDGSLSGNTIYF.

This clonotype was picked up many times. The V gene is TRBV12-3 or TRBV12-4, the J gene TRBJ1-1; possible D gene TRBD1, 6 bases. The V and J ends lost 3 bases and 3 bases respectively, with 8 bases between them. The CDR3 totals 13 residues. CDR3 residues: CASSLQGHTEAFF. The CDR3 nucleotides read TGTGCCAGCAGTTTGCAGGGGCACACTGAAGCTTTCTTT.

Ten or more counts support this clonotype. The chain joins TRBV4-3 to TRBJ1-1; 9 nucleotides match TRBD1. Trimming took 1 base from V and 3 from J; bases not matched to a gene: 3. Germline CDR1 and CDR2: LGHNA and YSLEER. The CDR3 runs to 15 residues. The CDR3 here is CASSQGDRGYTEAFF. The DNA for the CDR3 is TGCGCCAGCAGCCAAGGCGACAGGGGGTACACTGAAGCTTTCTTT.

In this sample, this clonotype turned up a few times. The chain has TRBV12-3 or TRBV12-4 and TRBJ2-7; D is undetermined. CDR3 length: 12 residues. V was cut by 1 base and J by 7 bases, with 8 bases left in between. The CDR3 DNA sequence: TGTGCCAGCAGTTTAGGACTCAAGGAGCAGTACTTC. Its protein is CASSLGLKEQYF.

This clonotype has ten or more counts. The chain has TRBV20-1 and TRBJ1-2; D is unresolved. This CDR3 spans 11 amino acids. Germline CDR1 is DFQATT and CDR2 is SNEGSKA (reference sequence). The V and J ends lost 6 bases and 1 base respectively, with 6 bases between them. The CDR3 sequence: CSAYNNYGYTF. The CDR3 region has the DNA TGCAGTGCGTACAATAACTATGGCTACACCTTC.